This T cell receptor beta chain appears in the sequencing data of a study of blood T cell repertoires in COVID-19. Overall study: Donors in the United States, Italy and Spain gave samples during acute or convalescent COVID-19. T cells, B-cell-depleted T cells, or PBMCs supplied cDNA or gDNA.

The CDR3 contains 16 residues. The J segment lost 5 bases and the V segment lost 1 base, leaving 5 bases of the junction unmatched. Germline V gives CDR1 LGHDT, CDR2 YNNKEL (reference sequence). Using immunoSEQ multiplex PCR, the repertoire was profiled, and TCRdb retains in-frame clones only, with some absent. The sample carries over 300,000 clones, roughly nine tenths recorded once. This clonotype was obtained from a man in his forties with acute or convalescent COVID-19. The chain recombines TRBV3-1 (or the pseudogene TRBV3-2) with TRBJ2-3, with 11 bases aligning to TRBD2. The sequencing input was peripheral blood. CDR3 in DNA: TGTGCCAGCAGCCAAGTAGCGGGAGGGCGGAGAGATACGCAGTATTTT. Translated, it gives CASSQVAGGRRDTQYF.